This TCR beta chain stems from a study of control samples from healthy donors and cancer patients. V lost 4 bases and J lost 6; bases outside the gene matches: 11. The CDR3 has 16 residues. Germline V gene lookup returns CDR1 SGHNT and CDR2 YYREEE (reference sequence). The assay was immunoSEQ multiplex PCR, and TCRdb's table has in-frame clones only and misses some. The repertoire holds roughly 160,000 clones, with around 90% as singletons. V and J are TRBV5-4 and TRBJ2-1, with 9 bases matching TRBD2. This clonotype was obtained from a woman aged 30 to 39 in good health. Sequencing was carried out using blood. The CDR3 loop is CASSLRAGLAANEQFF. The CDR3 DNA follows: TGTGCCAGCAGCCTTCGTGCGGGACTAGCCGCCAATGAGCAGTTCTTC.